The clone carrying this T cell receptor beta chain was seen at least ten times. Assay used: immunoSEQ multiplex PCR; TCRdb lists only in-frame clones, some missing. The data show under 45,000 clones, with none appearing a single time. Germline V gene lookup returns CDR1 SEHNR and CDR2 FQNEAQ (reference sequence). The junction had 3 bases not matched to a gene; V was cut back by 5 bases and J by 0 bases. The length of the CDR3 is 15 residues. This sample was taken from a study of T cells after posttransplantation cyclophosphamide. The sample was PBMCs. The sequence derives from a woman in her forties or fifties in good health and a related stem cell transplant donor. The J gene is TRBJ1-3, the V gene TRBV7-9; 8 nucleotides match TRBD1. CDR3 nucleotides: TGTGCCAGCAGCGAACAGGGGGGCTCTGGAAACACCATATATTTT. As protein: CASSEQGGSGNTIYF.